The following is a T cell receptor beta chain sequence with its context. These data belong to a study of blood T cell repertoires in COVID-19. About the study: Material from acute and convalescent COVID-19 was sourced from the United States, Italy and Spain. PBMCs, B-cell-depleted T cells, or T cells were the source of the cDNA or gDNA that made up the material.

Unmatched junction bases numbered 6, after V lost 3 bases and J lost 7 bases. CDR1 and CDR2 (germline): DFQATT, SNEGSKA (reference sequence). The CDR3 contains 13 residues. Original methodology: Amplifying reference gene primers gave estimates of nucleated cell counts. Clones were sequenced by immunoSEQ multiplex PCR, and TCRdb holds only the in-frame ones, with some missing. V and J calls and clone size follow that table, whereas D and trimming were derived from the DNA. The sample has about 120,000 clones; 80% are singletons. Sequenced: peripheral blood. The sequence came from a human donor in a cohort sampled during active COVID-19. V and J are TRBV20-1 and TRBJ2-1; 7 bases fit TRBD2. The DNA for the CDR3 is TGCAGTGCTAGTATGCGGGAGCCGAATGAGCAGTTCTTC. It codes for CSASMREPNEQFF.